The entry that follows covers one T cell receptor beta chain sequence. Trimming stripped 4 bases from V and 0 bases from J, with 7 bases between. In germline, CDR1 is SQVTM, CDR2 ANQGSEA. The CDR3 totals 13 residues. These data come from a study of blood T cells in healthy people across ages. Primers used in a second PCR of roughly 7 to 11 cycles were a sample-barcoded 5' primer and a J-beta primer mix. TCRdb itself ran the 5' RACE reads through MiXCR, one entry per CDR3 protein. The sample carries about 730,000 distinct CDR3 sequences, 40% to 45% recorded once. Those donating, healthy Caucasian individuals from Russia, were aged about 6 to 90.

The chain couples TRBV29-1 to TRBJ2-4; D gene ambiguous. Sequenced sample: blood. This clonotype was sampled from a woman aged 60-70 years in good health. The CDR3 DNA reads as TGCAGCGTTGGTACGATAGCCAAAAACATTCAGTACTTC. This translates into CSVGTIAKNIQYF.